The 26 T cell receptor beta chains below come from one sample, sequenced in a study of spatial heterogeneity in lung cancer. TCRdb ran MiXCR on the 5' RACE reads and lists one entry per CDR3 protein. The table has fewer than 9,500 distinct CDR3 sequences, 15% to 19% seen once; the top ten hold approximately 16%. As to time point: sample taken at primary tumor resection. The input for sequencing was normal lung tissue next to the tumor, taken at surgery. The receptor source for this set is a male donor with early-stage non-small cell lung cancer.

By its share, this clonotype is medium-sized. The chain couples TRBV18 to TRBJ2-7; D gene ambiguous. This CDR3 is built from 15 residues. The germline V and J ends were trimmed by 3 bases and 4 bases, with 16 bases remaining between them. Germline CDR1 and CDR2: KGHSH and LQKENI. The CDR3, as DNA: TGTGCCAGCTCACCCACCCTGGGTGCCCCTTACGAGCAGTACTTC. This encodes CASSPTLGAPYEQYF.

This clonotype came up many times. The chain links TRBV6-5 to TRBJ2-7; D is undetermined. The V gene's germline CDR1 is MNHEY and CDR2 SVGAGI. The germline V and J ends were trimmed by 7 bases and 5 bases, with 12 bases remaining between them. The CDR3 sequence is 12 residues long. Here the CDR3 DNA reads TGTGCCAGCACATCCCCGTGGAACGAGCAGTACTTC. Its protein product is CASTSPWNEQYF.

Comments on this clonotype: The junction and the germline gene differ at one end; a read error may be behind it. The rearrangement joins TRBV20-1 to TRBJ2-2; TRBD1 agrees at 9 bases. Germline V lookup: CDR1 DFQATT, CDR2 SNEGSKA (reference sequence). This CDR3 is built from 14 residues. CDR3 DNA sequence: TGCAGTGCTAGAGGGGACAGGGACACCGGGGAGCTGATTTTT. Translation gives CSARGDRDTGELIF.

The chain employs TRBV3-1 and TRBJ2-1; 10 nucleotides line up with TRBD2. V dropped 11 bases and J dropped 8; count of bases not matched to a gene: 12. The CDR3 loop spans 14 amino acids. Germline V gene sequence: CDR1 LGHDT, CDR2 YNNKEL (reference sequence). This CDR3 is CASLPSGGADEQFF. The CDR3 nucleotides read TGTGCCTCCTTGCCCAGCGGGGGGGCTGATGAGCAGTTCTTC.

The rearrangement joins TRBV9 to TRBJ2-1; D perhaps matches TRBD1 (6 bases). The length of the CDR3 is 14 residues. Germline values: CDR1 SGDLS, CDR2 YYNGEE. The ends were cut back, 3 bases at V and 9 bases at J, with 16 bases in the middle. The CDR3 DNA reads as TGTGCCAGCAGCGCACCTCCTCAGGGGTCTGAGCAGTTCTTC. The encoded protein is CASSAPPQGSEQFF.

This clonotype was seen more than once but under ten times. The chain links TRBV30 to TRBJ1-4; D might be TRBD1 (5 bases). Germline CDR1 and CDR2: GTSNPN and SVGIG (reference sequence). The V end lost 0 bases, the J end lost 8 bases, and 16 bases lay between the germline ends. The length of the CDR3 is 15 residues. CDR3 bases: TGTGCCTGGAGTGTAGGACCCGGAAAGGGGGAAAAACTGTTTTTT. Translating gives CAWSVGPGKGEKLFF.

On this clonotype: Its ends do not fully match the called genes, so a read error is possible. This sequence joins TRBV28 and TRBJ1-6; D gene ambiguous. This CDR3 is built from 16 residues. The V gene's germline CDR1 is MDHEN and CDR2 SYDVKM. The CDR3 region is CANSLDLSSYNSPLHF. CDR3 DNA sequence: TGTGCCAACAGTTTAGACCTGAGCTCCTATAATTCACCCCTCCACTTT. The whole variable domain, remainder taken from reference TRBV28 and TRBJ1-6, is DVKVTQSSRYLVKRTGEKVFLECVQDMDHENMFWYRQDPGLGLRLIYFSYDVKMKEKGDIPEGYSVSREKKERFSLILESASTNQTSMYLCANSLDLSSYNSPLHFGNGTRLTVT.

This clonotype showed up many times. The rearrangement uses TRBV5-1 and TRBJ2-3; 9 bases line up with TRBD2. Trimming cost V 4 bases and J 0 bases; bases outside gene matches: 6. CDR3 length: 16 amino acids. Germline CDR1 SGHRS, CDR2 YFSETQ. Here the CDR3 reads CASSLDSGGSTDTQYF. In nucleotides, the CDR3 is TGCGCCAGCAGCCTAGATAGCGGGGGAAGCACAGATACGCAGTATTTT.

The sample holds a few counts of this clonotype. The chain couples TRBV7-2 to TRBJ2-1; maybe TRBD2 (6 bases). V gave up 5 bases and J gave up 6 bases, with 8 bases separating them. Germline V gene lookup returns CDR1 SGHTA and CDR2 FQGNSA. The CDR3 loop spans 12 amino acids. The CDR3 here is CASSAGPNEQFF. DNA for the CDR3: TGTGCCAGCAGCGCGGGACCCAATGAGCAGTTCTTC.

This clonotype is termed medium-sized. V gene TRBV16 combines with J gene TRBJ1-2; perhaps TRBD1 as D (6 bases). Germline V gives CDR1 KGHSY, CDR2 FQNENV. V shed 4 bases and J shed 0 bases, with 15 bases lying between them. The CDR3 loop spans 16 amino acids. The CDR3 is CASSPAGGLTNYGYTF. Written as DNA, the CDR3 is TGTGCCAGCAGCCCGGCGGGGGGCCTGACTAACTATGGCTACACCTTC. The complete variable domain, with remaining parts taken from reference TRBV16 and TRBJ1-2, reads GEEVAQTPKHLVRGEGQKAKLYCAPIKGHSYVFWYQQVLKNEFKFLISFQNENVFDETGMPKERFSAKCLPNSPCSLEIQATKLEDSAVYFCASSPAGGLTNYGYTFGSGTRLTVV.

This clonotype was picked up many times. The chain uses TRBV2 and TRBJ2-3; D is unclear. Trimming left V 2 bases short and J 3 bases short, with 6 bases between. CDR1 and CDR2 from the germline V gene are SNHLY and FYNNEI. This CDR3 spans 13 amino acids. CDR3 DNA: TGTGCCAGCAGTGAAACAGTGACAGATACGCAGTATTTT. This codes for CASSETVTDTQYF.

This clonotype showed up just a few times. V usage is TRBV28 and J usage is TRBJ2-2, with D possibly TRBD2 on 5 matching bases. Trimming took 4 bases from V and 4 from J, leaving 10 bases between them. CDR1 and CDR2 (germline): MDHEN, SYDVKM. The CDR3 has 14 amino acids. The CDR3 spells CASSSSGGTGELFF. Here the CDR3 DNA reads TGTGCCAGCAGTTCGAGCGGCGGCACCGGGGAGCTGTTTTTT.

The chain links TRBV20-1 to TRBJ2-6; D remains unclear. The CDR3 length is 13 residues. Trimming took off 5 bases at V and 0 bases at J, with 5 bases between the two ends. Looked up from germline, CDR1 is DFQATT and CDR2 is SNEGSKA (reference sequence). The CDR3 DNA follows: TGCAGTGCTCCAATCTCTGGGGCCAACGTCCTGACTTTC. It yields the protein CSAPISGANVLTF.

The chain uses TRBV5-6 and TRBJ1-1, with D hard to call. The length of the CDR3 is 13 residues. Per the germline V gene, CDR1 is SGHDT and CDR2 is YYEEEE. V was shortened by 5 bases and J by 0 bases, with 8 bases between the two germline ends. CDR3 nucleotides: TGTGCCAGCAGATATTCCCTGAACACTGAAGCTTTCTTT. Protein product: CASRYSLNTEAFF.

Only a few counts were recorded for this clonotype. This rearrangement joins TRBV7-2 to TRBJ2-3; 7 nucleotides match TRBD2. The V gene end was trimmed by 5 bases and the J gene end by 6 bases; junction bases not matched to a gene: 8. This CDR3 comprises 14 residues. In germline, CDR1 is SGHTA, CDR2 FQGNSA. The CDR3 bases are TGTGCCAGCAGCCCCTTGACTAGCTCGGATACGCAGTATTTT. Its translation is CASSPLTSSDTQYF.

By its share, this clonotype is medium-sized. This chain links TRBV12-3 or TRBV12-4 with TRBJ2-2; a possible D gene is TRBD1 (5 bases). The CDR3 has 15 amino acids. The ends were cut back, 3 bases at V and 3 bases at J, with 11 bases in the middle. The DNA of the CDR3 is TGTGCCAGCAGTTTCAGGCAGGGTGACACCGGGGAGCTGTTTTTT. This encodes CASSFRQGDTGELFF.

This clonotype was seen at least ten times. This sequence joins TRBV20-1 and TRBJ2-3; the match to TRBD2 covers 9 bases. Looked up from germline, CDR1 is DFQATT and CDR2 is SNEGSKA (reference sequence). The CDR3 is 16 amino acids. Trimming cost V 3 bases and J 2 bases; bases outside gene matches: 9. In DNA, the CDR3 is TGCAGTGCTAGCACAGGGCCGGGACTAGCCACAGATACGCAGTATTTT. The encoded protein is CSASTGPGLATDTQYF.

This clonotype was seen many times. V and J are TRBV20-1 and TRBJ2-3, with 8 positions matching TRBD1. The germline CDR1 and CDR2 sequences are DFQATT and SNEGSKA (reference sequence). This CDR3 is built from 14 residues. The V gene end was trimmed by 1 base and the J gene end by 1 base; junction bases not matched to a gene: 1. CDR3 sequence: CSARVTGGTDTQYF. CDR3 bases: TGCAGTGCTAGAGTGACAGGGGGCACAGATACGCAGTATTTT.

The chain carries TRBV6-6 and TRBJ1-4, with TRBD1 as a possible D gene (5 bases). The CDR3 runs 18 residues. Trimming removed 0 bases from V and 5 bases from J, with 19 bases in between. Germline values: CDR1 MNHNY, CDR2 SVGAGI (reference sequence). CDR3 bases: TGTGCCAGCAGTTACTCTAGCGGAGTAGGAAGGGGAAATGAAAAACTGTTTTTT. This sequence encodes CASSYSSGVGRGNEKLFF.

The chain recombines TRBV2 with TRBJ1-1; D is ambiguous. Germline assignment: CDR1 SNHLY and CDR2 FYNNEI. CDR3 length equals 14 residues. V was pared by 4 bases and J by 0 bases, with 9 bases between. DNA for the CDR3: TGTGCCAGCAGTGTACGGACTATGAACACTGAAGCTTTCTTT. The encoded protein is CASSVRTMNTEAFF.

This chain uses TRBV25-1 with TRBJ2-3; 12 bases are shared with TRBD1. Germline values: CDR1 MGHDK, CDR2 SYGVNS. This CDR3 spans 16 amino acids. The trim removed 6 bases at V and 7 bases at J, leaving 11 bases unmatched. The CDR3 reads CASSSSGTGGLNTQYF. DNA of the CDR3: TGTGCCAGCAGCTCTAGTGGGACAGGGGGCCTAAATACGCAGTATTTT.

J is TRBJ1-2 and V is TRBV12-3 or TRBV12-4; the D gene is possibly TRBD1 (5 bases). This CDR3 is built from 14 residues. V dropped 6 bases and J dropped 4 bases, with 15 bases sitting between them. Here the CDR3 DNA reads TGTGCCAGCAGAGCCCGAACAGACAGCTATGGCTACACCTTC. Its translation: CASRARTDSYGYTF.

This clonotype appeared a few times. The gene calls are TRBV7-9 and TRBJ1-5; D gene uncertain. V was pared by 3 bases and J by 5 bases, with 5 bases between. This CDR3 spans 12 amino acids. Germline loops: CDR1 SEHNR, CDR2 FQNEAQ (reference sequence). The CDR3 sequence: CASSFLDQPQHF. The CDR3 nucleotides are TGTGCCAGCAGCTTTCTGGATCAGCCCCAGCATTTT.

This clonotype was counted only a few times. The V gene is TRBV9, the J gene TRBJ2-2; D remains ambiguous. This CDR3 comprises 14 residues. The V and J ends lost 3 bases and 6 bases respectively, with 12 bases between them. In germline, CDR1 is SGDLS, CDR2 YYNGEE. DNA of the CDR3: TGTGCCAGCAGCGGACTCCCCAATGCCGGGGAGCTGTTTTTT. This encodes CASSGLPNAGELFF.

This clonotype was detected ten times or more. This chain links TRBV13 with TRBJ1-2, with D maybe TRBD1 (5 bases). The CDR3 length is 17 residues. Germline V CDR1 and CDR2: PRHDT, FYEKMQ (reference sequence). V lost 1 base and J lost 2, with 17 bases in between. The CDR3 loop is CASSLAGARSENYGYTF. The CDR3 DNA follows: TGTGCCAGCAGCTTAGCCGGGGCACGGTCGGAGAACTATGGCTACACCTTC.

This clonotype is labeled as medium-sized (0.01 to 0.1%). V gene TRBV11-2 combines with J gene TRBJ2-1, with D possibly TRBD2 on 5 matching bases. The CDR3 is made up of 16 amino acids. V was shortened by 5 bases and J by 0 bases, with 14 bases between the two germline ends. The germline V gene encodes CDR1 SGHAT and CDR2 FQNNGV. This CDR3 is CASSLHLGSSYNEQFF. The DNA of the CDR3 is TGTGCCAGCAGCCTACACTTGGGGAGCTCCTACAATGAGCAGTTCTTC.